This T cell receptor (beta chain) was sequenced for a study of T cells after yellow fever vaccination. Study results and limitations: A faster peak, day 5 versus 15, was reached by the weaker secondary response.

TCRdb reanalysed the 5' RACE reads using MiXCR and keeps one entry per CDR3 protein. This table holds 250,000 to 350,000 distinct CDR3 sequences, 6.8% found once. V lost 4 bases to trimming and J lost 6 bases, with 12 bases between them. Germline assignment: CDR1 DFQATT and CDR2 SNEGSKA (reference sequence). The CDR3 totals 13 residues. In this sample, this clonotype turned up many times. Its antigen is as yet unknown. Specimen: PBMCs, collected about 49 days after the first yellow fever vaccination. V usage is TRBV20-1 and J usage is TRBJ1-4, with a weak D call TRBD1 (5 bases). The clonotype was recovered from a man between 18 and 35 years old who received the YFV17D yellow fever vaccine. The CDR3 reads CSATLGGYEKLFF. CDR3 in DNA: TGCAGTGCTACCCTCGGGGGGTATGAAAAACTGTTTTTT.